The present TCR beta chain was sequenced within a study of cytomegalovirus exposure and HLA in healthy donors. On the study more broadly: When just under 400 donors were genotyped, roughly 80% of them were found to fall in the Caucasian-associated ancestry cluster.

The study, taken as a whole, reports: Cytomegalovirus association was assigned to over 150 TCR beta chains. The study dropped some indistinguishable V segments, TRBV6-2 and TRBV6-3 among them.

This CDR3 comprises 14 residues. The germline V gene encodes CDR1 SNHLY and CDR2 FYNNEI. V was pared by 5 bases and J by 3 bases, with 14 bases between. The PCR contained 60 Vbeta and 13 Jbeta primers. The protocol was immunoSEQ multiplex PCR, while the TCRdb copy is restricted to in-frame clones and leaves out a portion. The sample holds about 160,000 clones, approximately 79% seen once. As regards this clone: Its antigen remains unknown.

V gene TRBV2 combines with J gene TRBJ2-7; maybe TRBD2 (5 bases). The sample was PBMCs. The TCR sequence derives from a human donor in good health. The CDR3, as DNA: TGTGCCAGCAGTCCTGGACGGGATTACTACGAGCAGTACTTC. As protein: CASSPGRDYYEQYF.